Listed below are T cell receptor beta chains from one sample, sequenced in a study of blood T cell repertoires in COVID-19. Produced via immunoSEQ multiplex PCR; TCRdb's table is partial and in-frame only. The table lists some 150,000 clones, 70% to 90% of them singletons, with roughly 8% in the top ten. Sequenced material: peripheral blood. The receptors derive from a woman aged 60-75 years with COVID-19, enrolled during active disease. CDR3s include the opening cysteine and the closing phenylalanine or tryptophan. A D gene is named only where the DNA matches it firmly. Clone size, where shown, is once, few, many, or a class for clones that have expanded.

j_gene | v_gene | d_gene | abundance | CDR3aa | CDR3nt
TRBJ2-7 | TRBV11-2 | TRBD1 | NA | CASSLEGTVAYEQYF | TGTGCCAGCAGCTTAGAGGGGACAGTCGCCTACGAGCAGTACTTC
TRBJ1-1 | TRBV5-4 | NA | NA | CASSRDAGMNTEAFF | TGTGCCAGCAGTCGGGACGCGGGGATGAACACTGAAGCTTTCTTT
TRBJ1-2 | TRBV28 | TRBD1 | once | CASSPRQGGTWGYTF | TGTGCCAGCAGCCCCAGACAGGGGGGGACTTGGGGCTACACCTTC
TRBJ2-1 | TRBV28 | TRBD2 | NA | CASSLRQGGANKQFF | TGTGCCAGCAGTTTGCGGCAGGGAGGGGCCAATAAGCAGTTCTTC
TRBJ2-1 | TRBV6-5 | NA | NA | CASQGQRGRNEQFF | TGTGCCAGCCAGGGACAGCGGGGGAGGAATGAGCAGTTCTTC
TRBJ2-1 | TRBV13 | TRBD1 | NA | CASSLPTGGYNEQFF | TGTGCCAGCAGCTTACCCACAGGGGGATACAATGAGCAGTTCTTC
TRBJ2-6 | TRBV9 | NA | NA | CASRDNRLPSGANVLTF | TGTGCCAGCAGGGATAACAGGCTACCCTCTGGGGCCAACGTCCTGACTTTC
TRBJ1-5 | TRBV30 | NA | NA | CAWSDRGGDVGNQPQHF | TGTGCCTGGAGTGACCGCGGGGGGGATGTGGGCAATCAGCCCCAGCATTTT
TRBJ1-1 | TRBV4-3 | NA | NA | CASSQDPETDKNTEAFF | TGCGCCAGCAGCCAAGATCCGGAGACAGACAAGAACACTGAAGCTTTCTTT
TRBJ1-1 | TRBV11-3 | TRBD1 | NA | CASSKQGAYTEAFF | TGTGCCAGCTCAAAACAGGGGGCGTATACTGAAGCTTTCTTT
TRBJ1-2 | TRBV4-2 | TRBD1 | NA | CASSQVAGQGYGYTF | TGTGCCAGCAGCCAAGTAGCTGGACAGGGTTATGGCTACACCTTC
TRBJ2-1 | TRBV10-3 | TRBD2 | NA | CAIRLAGGPLNEQFF | TGTGCCATCAGACTAGCGGGGGGGCCTTTGAATGAGCAGTTCTTC
TRBJ2-2 | TRBV30 | NA | NA | CAWLRGGGELFF | TGTGCCTGGCTCAGGGGTGGCGGGGAGCTGTTTTTT
TRBJ1-2 | TRBV18 | NA | NA | CASSPSSTANYGYTF | TGTGCCAGCTCACCTAGCTCGACAGCTAACTATGGCTACACCTTC
TRBJ2-7 | TRBV6-5 | NA | once | CASRVHYEQYF | TGTGCCAGCCGCGTCCACTACGAGCAGTACTTC
TRBJ2-7 | TRBV19 | TRBD1 | NA | CASSKDRSPLFYEQYF | TGTGCCAGTAGTAAGGACAGGTCACCATTATTCTACGAGCAGTACTTC
TRBJ2-2 | TRBV12-5 | NA | NA | CASGFSTGELFF | TGTGCTAGTGGTTTCTCCACCGGGGAGCTGTTTTTT
TRBJ2-4 | TRBV12-3/TRBV12-4 | NA | NA | CASSPSGSIQYF | TGTGCCAGCAGCCCCTCGGGGAGCATTCAGTACTTC
TRBJ1-2 | TRBV12-2 | NA | NA | CASRLGLGMEDGYTF | TGTGCAAGTCGCTTAGGGCTGGGTATGGAGGATGGCTACACCTTC
TRBJ2-7 | TRBV4-2 | NA | NA | CASSQDSSYEQYF | TGTGCCAGCAGCCAAGACAGTTCCTACGAGCAGTACTTC
TRBJ1-1 | TRBV18 | TRBD1 | NA | CASSQRGPEAFF | TGTGCCAGCTCACAGAGGGGGCCTGAAGCTTTCTTT
TRBJ2-5 | TRBV6-4 | TRBD2 | NA | CASSDSTTSGEGQETQYF | TGTGCCAGCAGTGACTCAACGACTAGCGGGGAAGGACAAGAGACCCAGTACTTC
TRBJ1-3 | TRBV7-2 | NA | few | CASSWGGSSGNTIYF | TGTGCCAGCAGCTGGGGGGGTAGCTCTGGAAACACCATATATTTT
TRBJ1-2 | TRBV29-1 | NA | NA | CSVVSQGVYGYTF | TGCAGCGTTGTGAGCCAGGGCGTCTATGGCTACACCTTC
TRBJ1-1 | TRBV10-3 | NA | few | CAISRDLQNTEAFF | TGTGCCATCAGCCGGGATTTACAGAACACTGAAGCTTTCTTT
TRBJ2-7 | TRBV3-1/TRBV3-2 | NA | NA | CASSQAELSYEQYF | TGTGCCAGCAGCCAAGCGGAGCTATCCTACGAGCAGTACTTC
TRBJ1-5 | TRBV24-1 | NA | NA | CATSYAYDRWNFVWNQPQHF | TGTGCCACCAGCTACGCGTATGACAGGTGGAATTTTGTATGGAATCAGCCCCAGCATTTT
TRBJ1-1 | TRBV4-1 | NA | NA | CASSSYGRVNTEAFF | TGCGCCAGCAGCTCCTACGGGAGGGTTAACACTGAAGCTTTCTTT
TRBJ2-5 | TRBV19 | TRBD1 | NA | CASSANRGAETQYF | TGTGCCAGTAGTGCAAACAGGGGGGCGGAGACCCAGTACTTC
TRBJ1-2 | TRBV6-1 | TRBD1 | once | CASSDLLLAGGESGYTF | TGTGCCAGCAGTGACCTGCTTCTGGCAGGGGGCGAATCTGGCTACACCTTC
TRBJ2-1 | TRBV4-1 | NA | NA | CASSRRGLDEQFF | TGCGCCAGCAGCCGGAGGGGATTGGATGAGCAGTTCTTC
TRBJ1-1 | TRBV19 | NA | few | CASSIGMNTEAFF | TGTGCCAGTAGTATAGGTATGAACACTGAAGCTTTCTTT
TRBJ1-5 | TRBV7-2 | TRBD1 | few | CASSLVGGGNQPQHF | TGTGCCAGCAGCTTAGTAGGGGGCGGGAATCAGCCCCAGCATTTT
TRBJ1-3 | TRBV12-3/TRBV12-4 | NA | NA | CASSLGQRNTIYF | TGTGCCAGCAGTTTGGGCCAGCGAAACACCATATATTTT
TRBJ1-3 | TRBV7-3 | NA | NA | CASSLKGRQDYLWLSGNTIYF | TGTGCCAGCAGCTTAAAGGGCAGACAGGATTACCTCTGGCTCTCTGGAAACACCATATATTTT
TRBJ2-2 | TRBV7-7 | NA | NA | CASSRGRGDTGELFF | TGTGCCAGCAGCCGGGGGAGAGGGGACACCGGGGAGCTGTTTTTT
TRBJ2-1 | TRBV19 | TRBD2 | NA | CASSRGWTSGVEQFF | TGTGCCAGTAGTAGGGGGTGGACTAGCGGGGTGGAGCAGTTCTTC
TRBJ2-3 | TRBV5-8 | TRBD2 | NA | CASTAGGLRTQYF | TGTGCCAGCACCGCCGGGGGGTTAAGGACGCAGTATTTT
TRBJ1-1 | TRBV18 | NA | NA | CASSPVPGEANTEAFF | TGTGCCAGCTCACCAGTACCGGGGGAAGCGAACACTGAAGCTTTCTTT
TRBJ2-1 | TRBV25-1 | TRBD2 | NA | CASSVRLAGGQYNEQFF | TGTGCCAGCAGTGTTCGACTAGCGGGGGGGCAGTACAATGAGCAGTTCTTC
TRBJ1-2 | TRBV3-1/TRBV3-2 | TRBD1 | NA | CASSPDRAGYTF | TGTGCCAGCAGCCCCGACAGGGCCGGCTACACCTTC
TRBJ1-6 | TRBV20-1 | TRBD1 | once | CSASPGQGGSPLHF | TGCAGTGCTAGTCCGGGACAGGGAGGTTCACCCCTCCACTTT
TRBJ1-2 | TRBV7-8 | NA | few | CASSLDFGGRDYGYTF | TGTGCCAGCAGCTTAGATTTCGGGGGACGCGACTATGGCTACACCTTC
TRBJ2-7 | TRBV11-2 | TRBD1 | NA | CASSTRTGGSYEQYF | TGTGCCAGCAGCACCAGGACAGGGGGGAGTTACGAGCAGTACTTC
TRBJ2-7 | TRBV11-2 | TRBD2 | few | CASSLGVAGGEEQYF | TGTGCCAGCAGCTTAGGGGTAGCGGGGGGAGAGGAGCAGTACTTC
TRBJ2-7 | TRBV5-1 | TRBD1 | few | CASSLGTGGYEQYF | TGCGCCAGCAGCTTGGGGACAGGGGGCTACGAGCAGTACTTC
TRBJ2-2 | TRBV27 | NA | NA | CASSLPGQGPNTGELFF | TGTGCCAGCAGTTTACCTGGGCAGGGGCCGAACACCGGGGAGCTGTTTTTT
TRBJ2-3 | TRBV2 | TRBD2 | NA | CASSVTSGGADTQYF | TGTGCCAGCAGTGTAACTAGCGGGGGGGCAGATACGCAGTATTTT
TRBJ2-5 | TRBV18 | NA | NA | CASSPRVPRGQETQYF | TGTGCCAGCTCACCTCGGGTTCCTAGGGGCCAAGAGACCCAGTACTTC
TRBJ2-2 | TRBV5-4 | NA | NA | CASSLYFRAAGELFF | TGTGCCAGCAGCTTATACTTCAGGGCCGCCGGGGAGCTGTTTTTT
TRBJ2-6 | TRBV12-3/TRBV12-4 | NA | NA | CASSFSVDSVLTF | TGTGCCAGCAGTTTCAGCGTCGACAGTGTCCTGACTTTC
TRBJ2-7 | TRBV30 | NA | NA | CAWSPPGSYYEQYF | TGTGCCTGGAGTCCCCCAGGGTCCTACTACGAGCAGTACTTC
TRBJ1-4 | TRBV15 | NA | NA | CATSRAGGTNEKLFF | TGTGCCACCAGCAGAGCTGGGGGGACTAATGAAAAACTGTTTTTT